The entry below gives a single TCR beta chain sequence along with its context. The antigen is undetermined. The sample originates from a study of monozygotic twins with inflammatory bowel disease. Whole-study results and caveats: The study found lower TCRbeta diversity (inverse Simpson) in IBD patients than in healthy co-twins.

TCRdb reprocessed the 5' RACE reads and keeps a single row for each CDR3 protein, giving no DNA. In total, the table holds about 300,000 distinct CDR3 sequences. Without any T cell sorting, total RNA was isolated from whole blood. Per germline, CDR1 SGHRS and CDR2 YFSETQ. The CDR3 length is 14 residues. The TCR sequence derives from a human donor with ulcerative colitis or Crohn's disease, or a healthy co-twin of an affected twin (not recorded which). The sequenced material came from blood. The chain employs TRBV5-1 and TRBJ2-6. CDR3 protein: CASAISSGANVLTF.